This TCR beta chain stems from a study of identical twins. Study findings and constraints: The study reached conclusions through statistical analysis that was cross-sectional, not following the same donors.

This clonotype was seen repeatedly, ten times or more. Its antigen is undetermined. Trimming cost V 6 bases and J 6 bases, with 15 bases left between them. CDR3 size: 14 residues. The germline V gene encodes CDR1 MNHEY and CDR2 SMNVEV (reference sequence). One entry per CDR3 protein, called by TCRdb with MiXCR from the 5' RACE reads. Among 120,000 to 150,000 distinct CDR3 sequences listed, roughly 3.3% were seen once. The rearrangement joins TRBV27 to TRBJ2-1; D possibly corresponds to TRBD2 (5 bases). Sequenced: memory T cells sorted from blood. The clonotype comes from a man younger than 35 in good health. The CDR3 reads CASRYSDTRNEQFF. CDR3 nucleotide sequence: TGTGCCAGCAGGTATAGCGACACCCGCAATGAGCAGTTCTTC.